These 22 T cell receptor beta chains were sequenced from one sample in a study of blood T cell repertoires in COVID-19 (dated by TCRdb to 2019 to 2021). Libraries were built with the immunoSEQ multiplex PCR assay. This is the immuneACCESS table as TCRdb keeps it, with only in-frame sequences that have V and J called. A part of the clones is gone; compared with another copy, unresolved V genes explain less than half, and the rest is unexplained. In this sample the table shows some 250,000 clones, roughly 80% of which occur a single time. The ten largest account for around 9.6% of the sample. Sequencing input: peripheral blood. These receptors were obtained from a woman aged 80 or over with acute or convalescent COVID-19.

This clone appeared a few times. The J gene is TRBJ1-2, the V gene TRBV20-1; TRBD1 is a possible D gene (6 bases). CDR3 length equals 11 residues. Germline assignment: CDR1 DFQATT and CDR2 SNEGSKA (reference sequence). V dropped 3 bases and J dropped 10 bases, with 12 bases sitting between them. The CDR3 nucleotides read TGCAGTGCTAGCCGGGACACCCACTACACCTTC. This encodes CSASRDTHYTF.

V is TRBV4-1 and J is TRBJ1-2; 8 bases map to TRBD1. Trimming removed 0 bases from V and 1 base from J; junction bases left unmatched: 10. CDR1 is MGHRA, CDR2 YSYEKL, per germline. This CDR3 spans 18 amino acids. The CDR3, as DNA: TGCGCCAGCAGCCAAGATCCGGGACAGGACTACCGTAACTATGGCTACACCTTC. This sequence encodes CASSQDPGQDYRNYGYTF.

V usage is TRBV2 and J usage is TRBJ1-5; D perhaps matches TRBD1 (6 bases). The CDR3 is 16 residues long. Trimming removed 1 base at V and 2 bases at J, with 12 bases between. CDR1 and CDR2 (germline): SNHLY, FYNNEI. The CDR3 sequence: CASSEVGRGGNQPQHF. Here the CDR3 DNA reads TGTGCCAGCAGTGAAGTCGGCAGGGGCGGCAATCAGCCCCAGCATTTT.

This clone turned up a few times. The rearrangement links TRBV24-1 to TRBJ2-1; 13 bases align to TRBD2. Germline CDR1 reads KGHDR; CDR2 reads SFDVKD. Trimming cost V 5 bases and J 10 bases; bases outside gene matches: 22. The CDR3 loop spans 20 amino acids. The chain's CDR3 is CATSGGWTSGGDPKGVEQFF. The CDR3 DNA sequence: TGTGCCACCAGTGGGGGGTGGACTAGCGGGGGAGACCCTAAAGGGGTGGAGCAGTTCTTC.

The V call is TRBV5-1, the J call TRBJ1-5; D gene unclear. The germline gives CDR1 SGHRS, CDR2 YFSETQ. V was cut by 0 bases and J by 4 bases, with 8 bases left in between. The CDR3 is 14 amino acids. The CDR3 reads CASSLGRPNQPQHF. Written as DNA, the CDR3 is TGCGCCAGCAGCTTGGGGCGGCCTAATCAGCCCCAGCATTTT.

The V call is TRBV28, the J call TRBJ1-1; D uncertain. The CDR3 length is 13 residues. Germline CDR1 MDHEN, CDR2 SYDVKM. V was clipped by 7 bases and J by 0 bases, with 9 bases between them. The CDR3 here is CASTVSMNTEAFF. As DNA, the CDR3 is TGTGCCAGCACGGTGAGCATGAACACTGAAGCTTTCTTT.

The CDR3 sequence is CASSRPDRGGEKLFF. As DNA, the CDR3 is TGTGCCAGCAGTCGCCCGGACAGGGGTGGAGAAAAACTGTTTTTT. This sequence joins TRBV28 and TRBJ1-4, with TRBD1 identical over 9 bases. The V segment lost 5 bases and the J segment 8 bases; nucleotides outside the gene matches: 9. Germline CDR1 MDHEN, CDR2 SYDVKM. CDR3 length: 15 residues. The whole variable domain, filled in from reference TRBV28 and TRBJ1-4, reads DVKVTQSSRYLVKRTGEKVFLECVQDMDHENMFWYRQDPGLGLRLIYFSYDVKMKEKGDIPEGYSVSREKKERFSLILESASTNQTSMYLCASSRPDRGGEKLFFGSGTQLSVL.

V is TRBV10-3 and J is TRBJ2-7; 9 bases line up with TRBD1. Germline assignment: CDR1 ENHRY and CDR2 SYGVKD. The CDR3 runs to 12 residues. Trimming removed 8 bases from V and 1 base from J; junction bases left unmatched: 0. The CDR3 sequence is CAIGTGSYEQYF. CDR3 bases: TGTGCCATCGGGACAGGGTCCTACGAGCAGTACTTC.

The chain is built from TRBV7-3 and TRBJ2-1; 13 bases agree with TRBD2. Germline V gene data show CDR1 as SGHTA and CDR2 as FQGTGA. This CDR3 is 15 amino acids long. After removal of 5 bases from V and 9 bases from J, the junction contained 7 bases not matched to a gene. The DNA for the CDR3 is TGTGCCAGCAGCCAACTAGCGGGGGGGCCCACTGAGCAGTTCTTC. Translating it yields CASSQLAGGPTEQFF.

The rearrangement joins TRBV2 to TRBJ2-5; D might be TRBD2 (6 bases). The CDR3 is 13 amino acids. V gave up 7 bases and J gave up 2 bases, with 11 bases separating them. Germline assignment: CDR1 SNHLY and CDR2 FYNNEI. In DNA, the CDR3 is TGTGCCAGCAAGGGACTGTTTCAAGAGACCCAGTACTTC. Amino acid sequence: CASKGLFQETQYF.

This sequence joins TRBV21-1 and TRBJ2-6; TRBD2 is taken as the D call from the table, unchecked against the DNA. TRBV21-1 is an annotated pseudogene. This CDR3 comprises 14 residues. CDR3 region: CASTVVRGANVLTF. Written as DNA, the CDR3 is TGTGCCAGCACCGTAGTGAGAGGGGCCAACGTCCTGACTTTC.

The rearrangement links TRBV18 to TRBJ2-6; D not certain. The CDR3 spans 14 residues. Per the germline V gene, CDR1 is KGHSH and CDR2 is LQKENI. V dropped 6 bases and J dropped 0 bases, with 6 bases sitting between them. CDR3: CASSPLSGANVLTF. The CDR3 DNA sequence: TGTGCCAGCTCTCCCCTCTCTGGGGCCAACGTCCTGACTTTC. Based on the CDR3 plus reference TRBV18 and TRBJ2-6, the full variable domain is NAGVMQNPRHLVRRRGQEARLRCSPMKGHSHVYWYRQLPEEGLKFMVYLQKENIIDESGMPKERFSAEFPKEGPSILRIQQVVRGDSAAYFCASSPLSGANVLTFGAGSRLTVL.

The J gene is TRBJ1-6, the V gene TRBV6-5; TRBD1 matches at 7 bases. V was clipped by 0 bases and J by 9 bases; unmatched bases: 5. Germline V lookup: CDR1 MNHEY, CDR2 SVGAGI. The CDR3 length is 15 residues. CDR3 DNA: TGTGCCAGCAGTTACTCCCCAGGGGGTGGTTCACCCCTCCACTTT. This codes for CASSYSPGGGSPLHF.

The chain employs TRBV9 and TRBJ2-1, with D perhaps TRBD2 (6 bases). The V end lost 0 bases, the J end lost 6 bases, and 19 bases lay between the germline ends. The germline CDR1 and CDR2 sequences are SGDLS and YYNGEE. This CDR3 is built from 17 residues. The CDR3 DNA is TGTGCCAGCAGCGTAGATCGTGGGTTTGTGGGGGGCAATGAGCAGTTCTTC. Its protein is CASSVDRGFVGGNEQFF. Full variable domain (outside the CDR3, taken from reference TRBV9 and TRBJ2-1): DSGVTQTPKHLITATGQRVTLRCSPRSGDLSVYWYQQSLDQGLQFLIQYYNGEERAKGNILERFSAQQFPDLHSELNLSSLELGDSALYFCASSVDRGFVGGNEQFFGPGTRLTVL.

J is TRBJ1-1 and V is TRBV18, with 12 bases lining up with TRBD1. Trimming removed 3 bases from V and 0 bases from J; junction bases left unmatched: 2. The length of the CDR3 is 16 residues. CDR1 is KGHSH and CDR2 is LQKENI in the germline V gene. Here the CDR3 reads CASSPGTGGMNTEAFF. Here the CDR3 DNA reads TGTGCCAGCTCACCGGGGACAGGGGGCATGAACACTGAAGCTTTCTTT.

This clone has just one count. The V and J genes are TRBV7-6 and TRBJ2-2, with D possibly TRBD2 on 6 matching bases. Germline CDR1 reads SGHVS; CDR2 reads FNYEAQ. The CDR3 spans 16 residues. V lost 5 bases to trimming and J lost 1 base, with 14 bases between them. The CDR3 region is CASSPGGFQNTGELFF. As DNA, the CDR3 is TGTGCCAGCAGCCCAGGAGGGTTTCAGAACACCGGGGAGCTGTTTTTT.

The CDR3, as DNA: TGTGCCAGCAGCCCGGGACACCCCTACGAGCAGTACTTC. This translates into CASSPGHPYEQYF. The chain uses TRBV14 and TRBJ2-7; tentatively, D is TRBD1 (6 bases). Germline V gene lookup returns CDR1 SGHDN and CDR2 FVKESK. With 4 bases removed from V and 2 bases from J, the gap between germline ends came to 9 bases. The CDR3 runs 13 residues.

This chain connects TRBV13 to TRBJ1-3; D is unclear. The CDR3 has 17 amino acids. Germline loops: CDR1 PRHDT, CDR2 FYEKMQ (reference sequence). The V end was cut by 5 bases, the J end by 0 bases, with 17 bases between. The CDR3 reads CASSPSRKSYSGNTIYF. In DNA form, the CDR3 reads TGTGCCAGCAGCCCCTCCAGGAAGTCCTACTCTGGAAACACCATATATTTT.

V is TRBV6-1 and J is TRBJ1-1; D is uncertain. The CDR3 length is 12 residues. Germline values: CDR1 MNHNS, CDR2 SASEGT. Trimming cost V 2 bases and J 10 bases, with 11 bases left between them. The CDR3 bases are TGTGCCAGCAGTGAAAACGTTCTAGCAGCTTTCTTT. Translated: CASSENVLAAFF.

The rearrangement joins TRBV6-5 to TRBJ2-3, with a tentative D call TRBD1 (5 bases). The germline V gene has CDR1 MNHEY and CDR2 SVGAGI. There are 15 residues in the CDR3. V gave up 10 bases and J gave up 1 base, with 18 bases separating them. This chain's CDR3 is CATRPGRAGTDTQYF. The CDR3 bases are TGTGCCACCCGCCCTGGCAGGGCCGGCACAGATACGCAGTATTTT.

The rearrangement links TRBV5-4 to TRBJ2-3; 11 bases align to TRBD1. V was pared by 3 bases and J by 6 bases, with 6 bases of the junction left unmatched. The CDR3 contains 15 residues. Germline V gives CDR1 SGHNT, CDR2 YYREEE (reference sequence). CDR3 sequence (DNA): TGTGCCAGCAGCTCCGCCGGGACAGGGGGGGATACGCAGTATTTT. It yields the protein CASSSAGTGGDTQYF.

The chain carries TRBV19 and TRBJ1-6; TRBD1 aligns across 10 bases. The CDR3 spans 17 residues. V lost 3 bases and J lost 4; bases outside the gene matches: 6. Per germline, CDR1 LNHDA and CDR2 SQIVND (reference sequence). The DNA of the CDR3 is TGTGCCAGTAGTATGACCGGGACAGGGGCTTATAATTCACCCCTCCACTTT. It translates to CASSMTGTGAYNSPLHF.